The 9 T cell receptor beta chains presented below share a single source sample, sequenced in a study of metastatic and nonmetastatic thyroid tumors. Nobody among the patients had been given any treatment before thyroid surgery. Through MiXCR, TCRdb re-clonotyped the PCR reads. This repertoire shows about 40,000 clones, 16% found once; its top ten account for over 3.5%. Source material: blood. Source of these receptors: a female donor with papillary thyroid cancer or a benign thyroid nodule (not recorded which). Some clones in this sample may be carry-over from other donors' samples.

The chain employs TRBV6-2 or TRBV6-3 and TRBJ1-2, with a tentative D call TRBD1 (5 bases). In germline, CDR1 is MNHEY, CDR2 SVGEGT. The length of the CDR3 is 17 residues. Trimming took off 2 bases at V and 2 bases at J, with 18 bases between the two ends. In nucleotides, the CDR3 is TGTGCCAGCAGTTACCGTACTAGCGGCAGGGAGAACTATGGCTACACCTTC. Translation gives CASSYRTSGRENYGYTF.

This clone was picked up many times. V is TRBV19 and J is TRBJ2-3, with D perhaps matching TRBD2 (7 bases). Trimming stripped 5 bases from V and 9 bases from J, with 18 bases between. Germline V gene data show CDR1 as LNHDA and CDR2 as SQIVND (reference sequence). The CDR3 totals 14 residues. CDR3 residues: CASSGGRGGYTQYF. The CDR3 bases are TGTGCCAGTAGTGGCGGGAGAGGGGGATACACGCAGTATTTT.

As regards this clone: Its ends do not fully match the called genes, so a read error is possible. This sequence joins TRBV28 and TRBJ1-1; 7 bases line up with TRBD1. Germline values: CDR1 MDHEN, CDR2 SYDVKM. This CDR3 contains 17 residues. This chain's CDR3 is CAISPSGTAYSNTGAFF. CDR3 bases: TGTGCCATCAGCCCATCCGGGACAGCCTACTCTAACACTGGAGCTTTCTTT. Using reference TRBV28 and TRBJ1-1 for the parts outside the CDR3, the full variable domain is DVKVTQSSRYLVKRTGEKVFLECVQDMDHENMFWYRQDPGLGLRLIYFSYDVKMKEKGDIPEGYSVSREKKERFSLILESASTNQTSMYLCAISPSGTAYSNTGAFFGQGTRLTVV.

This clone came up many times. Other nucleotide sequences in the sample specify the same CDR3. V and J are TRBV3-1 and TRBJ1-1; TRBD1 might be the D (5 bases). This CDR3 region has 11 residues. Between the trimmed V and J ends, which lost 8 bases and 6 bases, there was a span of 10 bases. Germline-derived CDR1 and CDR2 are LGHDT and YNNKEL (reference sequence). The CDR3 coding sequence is TGTGCCAGCCGGGGGGTCTCTGAAGCTTTCTTT. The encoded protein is CASRGVSEAFF.

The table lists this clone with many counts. In DNA, the CDR3 is TGTGCCACCGGACCGGGGGTTTATGCATACGAGCAGTACTTC. The encoded protein is CATGPGVYAYEQYF. V usage is TRBV28 and J usage is TRBJ2-7; tentative D call: TRBD2 (6 bases). Trimming took 10 bases from V and 4 from J, leaving 20 bases between them. This CDR3 has 14 amino acids. Germline V gene lookup returns CDR1 MDHEN and CDR2 SYDVKM. The entire variable domain, with the rest obtained from reference TRBV28 and TRBJ2-7, is as follows: DVKVTQSSRYLVKRTGEKVFLECVQDMDHENMFWYRQDPGLGLRLIYFSYDVKMKEKGDIPEGYSVSREKKERFSLILESASTNQTSMYLCATGPGVYAYEQYFGPGTRLTVT.

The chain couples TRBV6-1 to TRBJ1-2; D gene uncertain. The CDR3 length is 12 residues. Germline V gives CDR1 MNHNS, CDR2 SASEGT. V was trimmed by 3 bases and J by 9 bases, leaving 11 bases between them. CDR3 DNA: TGTGCCAGCAGTGACATGAGATATTGCTACACCTTC. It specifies CASSDMRYCYTF.

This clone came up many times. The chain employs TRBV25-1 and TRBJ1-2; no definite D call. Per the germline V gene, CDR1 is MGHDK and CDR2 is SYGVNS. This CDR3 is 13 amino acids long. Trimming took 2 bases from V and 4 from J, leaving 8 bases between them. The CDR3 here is CASSEPPLYGYTF. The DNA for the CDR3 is TGTGCCAGCAGTGAACCCCCCCTCTATGGCTACACCTTC.

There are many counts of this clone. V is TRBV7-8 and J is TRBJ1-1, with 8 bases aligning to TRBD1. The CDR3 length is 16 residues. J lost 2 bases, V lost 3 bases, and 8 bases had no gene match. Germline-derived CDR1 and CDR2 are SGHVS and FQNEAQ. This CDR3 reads CASSLPPQGVNTEAFF. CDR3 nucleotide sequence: TGTGCCAGCAGCTTGCCCCCACAGGGGGTTAACACTGAAGCTTTCTTT.

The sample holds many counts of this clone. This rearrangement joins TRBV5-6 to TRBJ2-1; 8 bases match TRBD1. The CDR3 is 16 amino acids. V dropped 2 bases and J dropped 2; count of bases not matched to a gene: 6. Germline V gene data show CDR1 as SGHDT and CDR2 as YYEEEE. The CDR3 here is CASSFGPGGPYNEQFF. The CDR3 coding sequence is TGTGCCAGCAGCTTTGGACCAGGGGGCCCCTACAATGAGCAGTTCTTC.